This T cell receptor (beta chain) was documented in a study of lymphopenia after photon versus proton radiotherapy. Study conclusions and caveats: After the lymphocyte nadir, photon-treated repertoires showed oligoclonal expansion, especially of CD8+ Temra cells. Under photons, naive T cells and diversity fell while effector/memory populations rose. Only patients who died were analyzed for survival; proton advantage is unproven.

Per germline, CDR1 SGDLS and CDR2 YYNGEE. This CDR3 region has 13 residues. Trimming cost V 0 bases and J 6 bases, with 10 bases left between them. The table came from immunoSEQ multiplex PCR; TCRdb's copy has only in-frame clones and leaves some out. The data show roughly 38,000 clones, about 93% seen once. Note on this clone: Antigen unknown.

The clonotype originates from a man in his sixties with cholangiocarcinoma. The sequencing here drew on peripheral blood, taken from a patient treated with photon-based radiotherapy. V gene TRBV9 combines with J gene TRBJ2-7, with D unclear. CDR3 bases: TGTGCCAGCAGCGTAGGAATGGGAACCGAGCAGTACTTC. Its translation: CASSVGMGTEQYF.